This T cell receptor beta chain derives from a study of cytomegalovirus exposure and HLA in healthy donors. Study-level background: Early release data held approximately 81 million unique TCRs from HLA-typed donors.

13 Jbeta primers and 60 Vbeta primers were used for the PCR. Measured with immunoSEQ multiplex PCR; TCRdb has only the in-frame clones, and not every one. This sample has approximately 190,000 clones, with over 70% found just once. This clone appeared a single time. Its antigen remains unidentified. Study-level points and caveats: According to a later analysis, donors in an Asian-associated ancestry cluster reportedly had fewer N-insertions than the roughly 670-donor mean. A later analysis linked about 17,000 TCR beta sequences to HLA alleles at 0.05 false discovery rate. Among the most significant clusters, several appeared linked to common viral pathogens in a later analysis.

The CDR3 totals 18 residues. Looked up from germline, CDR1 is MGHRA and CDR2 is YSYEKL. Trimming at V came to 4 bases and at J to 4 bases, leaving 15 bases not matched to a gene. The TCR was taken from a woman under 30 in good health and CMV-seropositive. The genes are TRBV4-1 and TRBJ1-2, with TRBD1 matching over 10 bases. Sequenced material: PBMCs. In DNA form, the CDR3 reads TGCGCCAGCAGCCCGGGGCGAGGGGGACAGGGGAAGAGCTATGGCTACACCTTC. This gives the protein CASSPGRGGQGKSYGYTF.